These 28 T cell receptor beta chains share one sample of origin, sequenced in a study of blood T cell repertoires in COVID-19. Sequencing used immunoSEQ multiplex PCR; TCRdb keeps in-frame clones, though not all of them. The table shows hundreds of thousands of clones, with about 90% occurring only once. The source material was peripheral blood. The receptors shown here come from a woman aged 70 to 79 with COVID-19, enrolled during active disease.

The J gene is TRBJ2-2, the V gene TRBV27, with 9 bases that match TRBD1. The CDR3 spans 15 residues. Trimming took 5 bases from V and 6 from J; bases not matched to a gene: 7. The germline gives CDR1 MNHEY, CDR2 SMNVEV (reference sequence). The CDR3 coding sequence is TGTGCCAGCAGTGAGCTACAGGGGGCTGCCGGGGAGCTGTTTTTT. It encodes CASSELQGAAGELFF.

V and J are TRBV4-1 and TRBJ2-7; maybe TRBD2 (7 bases). Germline V gives CDR1 MGHRA, CDR2 YSYEKL. CDR3 size: 14 residues. Trimming removed 4 bases at V and 7 bases at J, with 17 bases between. The CDR3 sequence: CASSRPRGAVEQYF. Written as DNA, the CDR3 is TGCGCCAGCAGCCGTCCCCGGGGGGCTGTTGAGCAGTACTTC.

A word on this clone: Other DNA sequences in the same sample also yield this CDR3. The chain employs TRBV6-1 and TRBJ1-2, with TRBD1 matching 8 bases. V shed 3 bases and J 5 bases; nucleotides not matched to a gene: 5. The V gene's germline CDR1 is MNHNS and CDR2 SASEGT. The CDR3 sequence is 14 residues long. The CDR3 coding sequence is TGTGCCAGCAGTGAGGACAGGGAGGATTATGGCTACACCTTC. Amino acids: CASSEDREDYGYTF.

This chain uses TRBV27 with TRBJ1-2, with D tentatively TRBD1 (6 bases). V was clipped by 2 bases and J by 4 bases, with 11 bases between them. Germline V gene sequence: CDR1 MNHEY, CDR2 SMNVEV (reference sequence). The CDR3 runs 14 residues. Here the CDR3 DNA reads TGTGCCAGCAGTTTAAGGGGGGGCATCTATGGCTACACCTTC. This gives the protein CASSLRGGIYGYTF.

The V call is TRBV30, the J call TRBJ1-1, with a possible D match to TRBD1 (6 bases). The ends were cut back, 0 bases at V and 7 bases at J, with 15 bases in the middle. The CDR3 covers 14 residues. Germline lookup yields CDR1 GTSNPN and CDR2 SVGIG (reference sequence). CDR3 amino acids: CAWSVPGQWDEAFF. CDR3 DNA: TGTGCCTGGAGTGTACCTGGACAGTGGGATGAAGCTTTCTTT.

The chain couples TRBV7-8 to TRBJ2-3; tentatively, D is TRBD1 (6 bases). Trimming shortened V by 1 base and J by 5 bases, and 10 bases separated the two germline ends. The CDR3 runs to 14 residues. CDR1 is SGHVS, CDR2 FQNEAQ, per germline. The CDR3 protein is CASSLEQGRDTQYF. The DNA of the CDR3 is TGTGCCAGCAGCTTAGAACAGGGTCGAGATACGCAGTATTTT.

The chain combines TRBV12-3 or TRBV12-4 with TRBJ2-7; no firm D call. The CDR3 extends over 13 amino acids. Trimming removed 5 bases at V and 2 bases at J, with 10 bases between. This chain's CDR3 is CASSGGSAYEQYF. The CDR3, as DNA: TGTGCCAGCAGTGGCGGTTCTGCCTACGAGCAGTACTTC.

The V gene is TRBV3-1 (or the pseudogene TRBV3-2), the J gene TRBJ1-1, with D tentatively TRBD1 (6 bases). The CDR3 contains 14 residues. Trimming pared 3 bases from V and 5 bases from J, leaving 13 bases between. Germline V CDR1 and CDR2: LGHDT, YNNKEL (reference sequence). The CDR3 region is CASSQSGRGTEAFF. The CDR3, as DNA: TGTGCCAGCAGCCAGTCAGGGAGGGGGACTGAAGCTTTCTTT.

The CDR3 sequence: CASSTSGTSGSREQFF. Here the CDR3 DNA reads TGTGCCAGCAGCACGTCCGGGACTAGCGGGAGTCGGGAGCAGTTCTTC. The chain employs TRBV7-9 and TRBJ2-1; 14 bases fit TRBD2. The CDR3 runs to 16 residues. The germline CDR1 and CDR2 sequences are SEHNR and FQNEAQ (reference sequence). V lost 5 bases and J lost 10; bases outside the gene matches: 10.

This chain links TRBV2 with TRBJ2-3; D unresolved. Germline-derived CDR1 and CDR2 are SNHLY and FYNNEI. The ends were cut back, 2 bases at V and 4 bases at J, with 4 bases in the middle. CDR3 length: 12 amino acids. CDR3 loop: CASSEQADTQYF. Here the CDR3 DNA reads TGTGCCAGCAGTGAACAGGCAGATACGCAGTATTTT. The full variable domain, rest sourced from reference TRBV2 and TRBJ2-3, is EPEVTQTPSHQVTQMGQEVILRCVPISNHLYFYWYRQILGQKVEFLVSFYNNEISEKSEIFDDQFSVERPDGSNFTLKIRSTKLEDSAMYFCASSEQADTQYFGPGTRLTVL.

The rearrangement uses TRBV29-1 and TRBJ1-1, with TRBD1 identical over 9 bases. CDR1 and CDR2 (germline): SQVTM, ANQGSEA. The CDR3 totals 14 residues. The CDR3 nucleotides are TGCAGTTTTTCATGGACAGGGGCGAACACTGAAGCTTTCTTT. It codes for CSFSWTGANTEAFF.

The chain uses TRBV3-1 (or the pseudogene TRBV3-2) and TRBJ2-3, with 8 bases that match TRBD2. Germline-derived CDR1 and CDR2 are LGHDT and YNNKEL (reference sequence). This CDR3 has 16 amino acids. The J segment lost 1 base and the V segment lost 2 bases, leaving 5 bases of the junction unmatched. For the CDR3, the DNA is TGTGCCAGCAGCCAAAGCCAGACTAGCGGCACAGATACGCAGTATTTT. Protein sequence: CASSQSQTSGTDTQYF.

The CDR3 sequence is CASSDAGLLGTEAFF. CDR3 DNA: TGTGCCAGCAGTGACGCCGGGCTACTAGGGACTGAAGCTTTCTTT. V and J are TRBV28 and TRBJ1-1; D uncertain. The CDR3 consists of 15 residues. Trimming removed 5 bases from V and 5 bases from J, with 18 bases in between. Germline CDR1 MDHEN, CDR2 SYDVKM.

The rearrangement uses TRBV11-3 and TRBJ1-1; D unresolved. Deletions cut 3 bases from V and 3 bases from J, with 14 bases between. Germline loops: CDR1 SGHNT, CDR2 YENEEA. This CDR3 spans 15 amino acids. The CDR3 here is CASSFLGGSDTEAFF. DNA of the CDR3: TGTGCCAGCAGCTTTTTAGGAGGGAGCGACACTGAAGCTTTCTTT.

The CDR3 protein is CASSLGSGDYNEQFF. The CDR3, as DNA: TGTGCCAGCAGCTTAGGTAGCGGGGACTACAATGAGCAGTTCTTC. This sequence joins TRBV11-3 and TRBJ2-1; 8 nucleotides match TRBD2. The CDR3 totals 15 residues. Germline loops: CDR1 SGHNT, CDR2 YENEEA. Unmatched junction bases numbered 2, after V lost 1 base and J lost 3 bases.

The chain joins TRBV29-1 to TRBJ2-6; 9 bases align to TRBD1. Trimming cost V 4 bases and J 3 bases; bases outside gene matches: 4. The CDR3 extends over 15 amino acids. Germline V CDR1 and CDR2: SQVTM, ANQGSEA. The CDR3 DNA follows: TGCAGCGTTGGAACAGGGGGCGATGGGGCCAACGTCCTGACTTTC. It is translated as CSVGTGGDGANVLTF.

The chain links TRBV9 to TRBJ1-6; TRBD1 matches 8 bases. The CDR3 is made up of 14 amino acids. V lost 4 bases, J lost 7 bases, and 4 bases stayed unmatched. Germline loops: CDR1 SGDLS, CDR2 YYNGEE. The CDR3 DNA is TGTGCCAGCAGCCCCACAGGGGGGAATTCACCCCTCCACTTT. This codes for CASSPTGGNSPLHF. Filled out from reference TRBV9 and TRBJ1-6, the complete variable domain reads DSGVTQTPKHLITATGQRVTLRCSPRSGDLSVYWYQQSLDQGLQFLIQYYNGEERAKGNILERFSAQQFPDLHSELNLSSLELGDSALYFCASSPTGGNSPLHFGNGTRLTVT.

The chain is built from TRBV7-2 and TRBJ2-3; tentatively, D is TRBD2 (6 bases). The V gene lost 4 bases and the J gene lost 2 bases, with 19 bases spanning the gap. The CDR3 sequence is 17 residues long. Germline-derived CDR1 and CDR2 are SGHTA and FQGNSA. The CDR3 sequence: CASSSELAVALTDTQYF. DNA for the CDR3: TGTGCCAGCAGCTCTGAATTAGCGGTCGCCCTCACAGATACGCAGTATTTT.

V and J are TRBV28 and TRBJ1-3; D not certain. Deletions cut 3 bases from V and 0 bases from J, with 15 bases between. Germline-derived CDR1 and CDR2 are MDHEN and SYDVKM. The length of the CDR3 is 17 residues. The CDR3 region has the DNA TGTGCCAGCAGTTTGGGCGGACTTCTTATCTCTGGAAACACCATATATTTT. This encodes CASSLGGLLISGNTIYF.

V and J are TRBV7-9 and TRBJ1-4, with TRBD1 matching over 7 bases. Losses at the gene ends were 5 bases for V and 0 bases for J; bases not matched to a gene: 3. The V gene's germline CDR1 is SEHNR and CDR2 FQNEAQ (reference sequence). The CDR3 extends over 15 amino acids. The CDR3 spells CASSATGATNEKLFF. The CDR3 bases are TGTGCCAGCAGCGCTACAGGGGCAACTAATGAAAAACTGTTTTTT.

V and J are TRBV10-1 and TRBJ1-2; 7 bases fit TRBD1. J was trimmed by 2 bases and V by 10 bases; bases with no gene match: 13. CDR1 and CDR2 (germline): WNHNN, SYGVQD (reference sequence). This CDR3 has 15 residues. The CDR3 DNA follows: TGCGCCAACCCTAACCGGGACAGTCAAAACTATGGCTACACCTTC. The encoded protein is CANPNRDSQNYGYTF.

The chain combines TRBV7-9 with TRBJ1-4; 8 bases match TRBD1. Germline CDR1 reads SEHNR; CDR2 reads FQNEAQ (reference sequence). The CDR3 covers 13 residues. The junction had 3 bases not matched to a gene; V was cut back by 4 bases and J by 8 bases. CDR3 sequence: CASSSGTGEKLFF. The CDR3 nucleotides are TGTGCCAGCAGCTCCGGGACAGGCGAAAAACTGTTTTTT.

This clone was seen only once. This sequence joins TRBV6-5 and TRBJ1-4; 9 bases agree with TRBD1. This CDR3 region has 15 residues. CDR1 is MNHEY, CDR2 SVGAGI, per germline. The trim removed 0 bases at V and 6 bases at J, leaving 2 bases unmatched. CDR3: CASSYSGTGYEKLFF. CDR3 nucleotides: TGTGCCAGCAGTTACTCCGGGACAGGGTATGAAAAACTGTTTTTT.

The V gene is TRBV7-8, the J gene TRBJ2-1; TRBD2 might be the D (6 bases). Deletions cut 1 base from V and 6 bases from J, with 22 bases between. Germline V gene data show CDR1 as SGHVS and CDR2 as FQNEAQ. CDR3 size: 18 residues. CDR3 nucleotide sequence: TGTGCCAGCAGCTTAGTGTATGGGAGGAGGTGGGGAAGCAATGAGCAGTTCTTC. Translation: CASSLVYGRRWGSNEQFF.

V gene TRBV28 combines with J gene TRBJ1-2; D is unresolved. The ends were cut back, 2 bases at V and 6 bases at J, with 10 bases in the middle. Germline-derived CDR1 and CDR2 are MDHEN and SYDVKM. The CDR3 totals 13 residues. The DNA for the CDR3 is TGTGCCAGCAGTTTAGAGCGCGGTAATGGCTACACCTTC. Translating gives CASSLERGNGYTF.

The chain is built from TRBV18 and TRBJ1-2; D remains unclear. Germline lookup yields CDR1 KGHSH and CDR2 LQKENI. V gave up 3 bases and J gave up 4 bases, with 18 bases separating them. The CDR3 consists of 16 residues. The CDR3 nucleotides read TGTGCCAGCTCACCCCGCGGCCGGCAGCTTACCTATGGCTACACCTTC. It encodes CASSPRGRQLTYGYTF. Drawing the rest from reference TRBV18 and TRBJ1-2, the complete variable domain is NAGVMQNPRHLVRRRGQEARLRCSPMKGHSHVYWYRQLPEEGLKFMVYLQKENIIDESGMPKERFSAEFPKEGPSILRIQQVVRGDSAAYFCASSPRGRQLTYGYTFGSGTRLTVV.

V and J are TRBV5-1 and TRBJ1-3; TRBD1 might be the D (6 bases). This CDR3 has 15 amino acids. V lost 0 bases and J 4 bases, leaving 11 bases between the germline ends. Per germline, CDR1 SGHRS and CDR2 YFSETQ. The CDR3 here is CASSLDTGSGNTIYF. The CDR3 DNA follows: TGCGCCAGCAGCTTGGATACAGGGTCGGGAAACACCATATATTTT.

The chain links TRBV11-2 to TRBJ1-4, with D uncertain. The V end lost 5 bases, the J end lost 4 bases, and 5 bases lay between the germline ends. Germline V lookup: CDR1 SGHAT, CDR2 FQNNGV. The CDR3 sequence is 12 residues long. As DNA, the CDR3 is TGTGCCAGCAGCCCAAATAATGAAAAACTGTTTTTT. Protein: CASSPNNEKLFF.